These T cell receptor beta chains were read from a single sample in a study of T cell repertoires in aging, cancer and after chemotherapy. TCRdb called the multiplex PCR reads again in MiXCR, with one record for every CDR3 protein. The repertoire includes about 10,000 distinct CDR3 sequences, less than 30% of them detected once, and roughly 1.3% sits in the top ten. Sequenced input: blood. These receptors came from a human donor in good health. Both conserved end residues are part of each CDR3. A D gene is named only where the DNA matches it firmly. Where a row states a size, it is once, few, many or the class of an expanded clone; other rows omit it.

CDR3nt: TGCGCCAGCAGCTGGACCACCTACAATGAGCAGTTCTTC
CDR3aa: CASSWTTYNEQFF
j_gene: TRBJ2-1
abundance: few
d_gene: NA
v_gene: TRBV5-1

CDR3nt: TGTGCCTGGAGTGGACTAGCGGCGGCCTACGAGCAGTACTTC
CDR3aa: CAWSGLAAAYEQYF
j_gene: TRBJ2-7
abundance: few
d_gene: TRBD2
v_gene: TRBV30

CDR3nt: TGTGCCAGCAGTCCTCGGGGGAGGGGCTACACCTTC
CDR3aa: CASSPRGRGYTF
j_gene: TRBJ1-2
abundance: few
d_gene: NA
v_gene: TRBV28

CDR3nt: TGTGCCACCAGCAAGAGTCCCGAACGTAATCAGCCCCAGCATTTT
CDR3aa: CATSKSPERNQPQHF
j_gene: TRBJ1-5
abundance: few
d_gene: NA
v_gene: TRBV15

CDR3nt: TGCAGCGTTGGGCTAGCGAATTACAATGAGCAGTTCTTC
CDR3aa: CSVGLANYNEQFF
j_gene: TRBJ2-1
abundance: medium-sized
d_gene: NA
v_gene: TRBV29-1

CDR3nt: TGCAGTGCGAAAGGTTTGACTAGCGGGATCTACGAGCAGTACTTC
CDR3aa: CSAKGLTSGIYEQYF
j_gene: TRBJ2-7
abundance: NA
d_gene: TRBD2
v_gene: TRBV20-1

CDR3nt: TGTGCCAGCAGGGGGGGGAGCTCCTACGAGCAGTACTTC
CDR3aa: CASRGGSSYEQYF
j_gene: TRBJ2-7
abundance: medium-sized
d_gene: TRBD2
v_gene: TRBV27

CDR3nt: TGTGCCAGCCGCGGCCCGGGCTCTAATTCACCCCTCCACTTT
CDR3aa: CASRGPGSNSPLHF
j_gene: TRBJ1-6
abundance: few
d_gene: NA
v_gene: TRBV25-1

CDR3nt: TGCAGTGCTCAAATCGTACAAGAGACCCAGTACTTC
CDR3aa: CSAQIVQETQYF
j_gene: TRBJ2-5
abundance: NA
d_gene: NA
v_gene: TRBV20-1

CDR3nt: TGCGCCAGCAGTGAAGGAATCCTAGCCAAAAACATTCAGTACTTC
CDR3aa: CASSEGILAKNIQYF
j_gene: TRBJ2-4
abundance: NA
d_gene: NA
v_gene: TRBV10-1

CDR3nt: TGTGCCAGCTTGGGCCAGTCGGATTCACCCCTCCACTTT
CDR3aa: CASLGQSDSPLHF
j_gene: TRBJ1-6
abundance: medium-sized
d_gene: NA
v_gene: TRBV7-9

CDR3nt: TGTGCCAGTAGTATCCCCTCGTTGGGCACTGAAGCTTTCTTT
CDR3aa: CASSIPSLGTEAFF
j_gene: TRBJ1-1
abundance: medium-sized
d_gene: NA
v_gene: TRBV19

CDR3nt: TGCGCCAGCAGCCGCGACACGATCGAACTGTTTTTT
CDR3aa: CASSRDTIELFF
j_gene: TRBJ1-4
abundance: few
d_gene: NA
v_gene: TRBV4-1

CDR3nt: TGTGCCACCAGTGTCAAACCGGGACTACTAAACAATGAGCAGTTCTTC
CDR3aa: CATSVKPGLLNNEQFF
j_gene: TRBJ2-1
abundance: few
d_gene: TRBD2
v_gene: TRBV24-1

CDR3nt: TGTGCCAGCAGTTACATCGCCTCATCAGGAAACACCATATATTTT
CDR3aa: CASSYIASSGNTIYF
j_gene: TRBJ1-3
abundance: medium-sized
d_gene: NA
v_gene: TRBV6-5

CDR3nt: TGTGCCAGCAGGTCTTTACTCCCGGGACAGGCTGAAGCTTTCTTT
CDR3aa: CASRSLLPGQAEAFF
j_gene: TRBJ1-1
abundance: few
d_gene: TRBD1
v_gene: TRBV27

CDR3nt: TGCAGTGCTAGAAAGGAGGGACTAGCGGGAGGGGGCCACGAGCAGTACTTC
CDR3aa: CSARKEGLAGGGHEQYF
j_gene: TRBJ2-7
abundance: NA
d_gene: TRBD2
v_gene: TRBV20-1

CDR3nt: TGTGCCTGGGACCTAAGCGGGGGCCAAGAGACCCAGTACTTC
CDR3aa: CAWDLSGGQETQYF
j_gene: TRBJ2-5
abundance: NA
d_gene: TRBD2
v_gene: TRBV30

CDR3nt: TGCAGTGCCAGAGGACTAGCGGGGTATAGGGAGCAGTACTTC
CDR3aa: CSARGLAGYREQYF
j_gene: TRBJ2-7
abundance: NA
d_gene: TRBD2
v_gene: TRBV20-1

CDR3nt: TGTGCCTGGAGCGGGACTACTCGATACTACAATGAGCAGTTCTTC
CDR3aa: CAWSGTTRYYNEQFF
j_gene: TRBJ2-1
abundance: NA
d_gene: TRBD2
v_gene: TRBV30

CDR3nt: TGTGCCAGCAGTTACGTTGCAGGGGGCTCCTACGAGCAGTACTTC
CDR3aa: CASSYVAGGSYEQYF
j_gene: TRBJ2-7
abundance: NA
d_gene: TRBD1
v_gene: TRBV6-5

CDR3nt: TGTGCCAGCAGCCGTTGGGCCACAGATACGCAGTATTTT
CDR3aa: CASSRWATDTQYF
j_gene: TRBJ2-3
abundance: NA
d_gene: NA
v_gene: TRBV7-3

CDR3nt: TGTGCCAGCTACCGGACAGGGAGTACCGGGGAGCTGTTTTTT
CDR3aa: CASYRTGSTGELFF
j_gene: TRBJ2-2
abundance: NA
d_gene: TRBD1
v_gene: TRBV18

CDR3nt: TGTGCCATCAGGGAGTTGGGACCCGTCGCGAAGCAGTACTTC
CDR3aa: CAIRELGPVAKQYF
j_gene: TRBJ2-7
abundance: medium-sized
d_gene: NA
v_gene: TRBV10-3

CDR3nt: TGCAGTGCTCTTCAGGGTGGAAGGACAGATACGCAGTATTTT
CDR3aa: CSALQGGRTDTQYF
j_gene: TRBJ2-3
abundance: NA
d_gene: NA
v_gene: TRBV20-1

CDR3nt: TGCAGTGCTAGAGATTCTCGCGAGCAGTACTTC
CDR3aa: CSARDSREQYF
j_gene: TRBJ2-7
abundance: medium-sized
d_gene: NA
v_gene: TRBV20-1

CDR3nt: TGTGCCAGCAGTCGTGCCTCAGGGCCCCTCTACGAGCAGTACTTC
CDR3aa: CASSRASGPLYEQYF
j_gene: TRBJ2-7
abundance: NA
d_gene: NA
v_gene: TRBV6-5

CDR3nt: TGTGCCAGCAGAAGGACTAGCGGGAGCCGGGATGAGCAGTTCTTC
CDR3aa: CASRRTSGSRDEQFF
j_gene: TRBJ2-1
abundance: few
d_gene: TRBD2
v_gene: TRBV12-3/TRBV12-4

CDR3nt: TGTGCCAGCAGCTTAAAACCTCCGGGACAGGGGGAATCGGAGAGGCTTTTT
CDR3aa: CASSLKPPGQGESERLF
j_gene: TRBJ1-4
abundance: few
d_gene: TRBD1
v_gene: TRBV7-9

CDR3nt: TGTGCCAGCAGCGCCGGGAAACCGTGGAGGGAGGGAGTCAATGAGCAGTTCTTC
CDR3aa: CASSAGKPWREGVNEQFF
j_gene: TRBJ2-1
abundance: NA
d_gene: TRBD2
v_gene: TRBV9

CDR3nt: TGTGCCACCAGCAGAGATGGTAGGAGCCAGCCCCAGCATTTT
CDR3aa: CATSRDGRSQPQHF
j_gene: TRBJ1-5
abundance: NA
d_gene: NA
v_gene: TRBV15

CDR3nt: TGTGCCAGCTCACGACAGACCAATAGCAATCAGCCCCAGCATTTT
CDR3aa: CASSRQTNSNQPQHF
j_gene: TRBJ1-5
abundance: NA
d_gene: NA
v_gene: TRBV18

CDR3nt: TGTGCCATCAGCCAACGAGGGGGCTGGGGTGAGCAGTTCTTC
CDR3aa: CAISQRGGWGEQFF
j_gene: TRBJ2-1
abundance: few
d_gene: TRBD1
v_gene: TRBV10-3

CDR3nt: TGTGCCAGCAGTTCCGGGACAGGGGCCAAAGAGCAGTACTTC
CDR3aa: CASSSGTGAKEQYF
j_gene: TRBJ2-7
abundance: medium-sized
d_gene: TRBD1
v_gene: TRBV27

CDR3nt: TGTGCCAGCAGCCTAGGGACAGGGCCCCTCGAGCAGTACTTC
CDR3aa: CASSLGTGPLEQYF
j_gene: TRBJ2-7
abundance: NA
d_gene: TRBD1
v_gene: TRBV5-4

CDR3nt: TGCAGCGTCTCTCCAGGGGGCACTGAAGCTTTCTTT
CDR3aa: CSVSPGGTEAFF
j_gene: TRBJ1-1
abundance: medium-sized
d_gene: TRBD1
v_gene: TRBV29-1

CDR3nt: TGTGCCAGCAGTGAAGAAAAAGGCAATCCAGCCTATGGCTACACCTTC
CDR3aa: CASSEEKGNPAYGYTF
j_gene: TRBJ1-2
abundance: medium-sized
d_gene: NA
v_gene: TRBV6-1

CDR3nt: TGCAGTGCTAGCCGCCGGAGGGTTACGGCCTACAATGAGCAGTTCTTC
CDR3aa: CSASRRRVTAYNEQFF
j_gene: TRBJ2-1
abundance: NA
d_gene: NA
v_gene: TRBV20-1

CDR3nt: TGTGCCAGCAGCCTCCGGACAGTCTACCTCTACAATGAGCAGTTCTTC
CDR3aa: CASSLRTVYLYNEQFF
j_gene: TRBJ2-1
abundance: few
d_gene: NA
v_gene: TRBV11-1

CDR3nt: TGCAGTGCTAGCCCCCTAGAAGACACAGATACGCAGTATTTT
CDR3aa: CSASPLEDTDTQYF
j_gene: TRBJ2-3
abundance: few
d_gene: NA
v_gene: TRBV20-1

CDR3nt: TGTGCCAGCAGTTACTCGGCAGGGCCCAACGAGCAGTACTTC
CDR3aa: CASSYSAGPNEQYF
j_gene: TRBJ2-7
abundance: NA
d_gene: NA
v_gene: TRBV6-5

CDR3nt: TGTGCCAGCAGTCCAGCAAACAGGGGCTCACACTACTATGGCTACACCTTC
CDR3aa: CASSPANRGSHYYGYTF
j_gene: TRBJ1-2
abundance: NA
d_gene: TRBD1
v_gene: TRBV28

CDR3nt: TGTGCCAGCAGCTTTTTACTAGCGGGAGGGCCCGGGGAGACCCAGTACTTC
CDR3aa: CASSFLLAGGPGETQYF
j_gene: TRBJ2-5
abundance: few
d_gene: TRBD2
v_gene: TRBV11-2

CDR3nt: TGTGCCAGCAGGCTCCCCGGGACAGGGAATTCACCCCTCCACTTT
CDR3aa: CASRLPGTGNSPLHF
j_gene: TRBJ1-6
abundance: NA
d_gene: TRBD1
v_gene: TRBV6-2/TRBV6-3

CDR3nt: TGCAGTGCCCCTAAGGCCGGGGATAGCAATCAGCCCCAGCATTTT
CDR3aa: CSAPKAGDSNQPQHF
j_gene: TRBJ1-5
abundance: few
d_gene: NA
v_gene: TRBV20-1

CDR3nt: TGTGCCACCAGCGGATCAGGGACTAGCGGGAGCCTTTCCTACAATGAGCAGTTCTTC
CDR3aa: CATSGSGTSGSLSYNEQFF
j_gene: TRBJ2-1
abundance: NA
d_gene: TRBD2
v_gene: TRBV15

CDR3nt: TGTGCCAGCAGTCCTAGCGGCTACACAGATACGCAGTATTTT
CDR3aa: CASSPSGYTDTQYF
j_gene: TRBJ2-3
abundance: few
d_gene: TRBD2
v_gene: TRBV9

CDR3nt: TGTGCCAGCAGGACTAGCGGGAGTGCGGACACCGGGGAGCTGTTTTTT
CDR3aa: CASRTSGSADTGELFF
j_gene: TRBJ2-2
abundance: few
d_gene: TRBD2
v_gene: TRBV28

CDR3nt: TGTGCCATCAGTGCCGGGACTAGCGGGAAAGAGACCCAGTACTTC
CDR3aa: CAISAGTSGKETQYF
j_gene: TRBJ2-5
abundance: NA
d_gene: TRBD2
v_gene: TRBV10-3

CDR3nt: TGTGCCAGCAGTTTACGGATGAACACTGAAGCTTTCTTT
CDR3aa: CASSLRMNTEAFF
j_gene: TRBJ1-1
abundance: few
d_gene: NA
v_gene: TRBV12-3/TRBV12-4

CDR3nt: TGTGCCAGCAGCTTATTCGGGACAGGGGGCGGATCACCCCTCCACTTT
CDR3aa: CASSLFGTGGGSPLHF
j_gene: TRBJ1-6
abundance: medium-sized
d_gene: TRBD1
v_gene: TRBV7-2

CDR3nt: TGTGCCAGCAAACGGGAGACTAGCTCCAACTACAATGAGCAGTTCTTC
CDR3aa: CASKRETSSNYNEQFF
j_gene: TRBJ2-1
abundance: NA
d_gene: TRBD2
v_gene: TRBV5-4